This T cell receptor (beta chain) was sequenced in a study of cytomegalovirus exposure and HLA in healthy donors (dated by TCRdb to 2016 to 2017). Context from the whole study: According to a later analysis, one platform produced both the roughly 120 validation repertoires and the 670 or so repertoires of the first cohort. The study aimed to test whether signatures of past pathogen exposure could be identified by cataloging public T cell receptors. Along with the approximately 650-subject first cohort, a separate validation cohort of roughly 110 different subjects was used. To predict cytomegalovirus infection status, the study combined high-throughput TCR immunosequencing, statistical association of individual TCRs with disease status, and machine learning.

Library preparation used the immunoSEQ multiplex PCR assay. Regarding the original processing steps: A statistical classification framework was developed to diagnose cytomegalovirus status using the catalog of TCR beta chain sequences. Here the immuneACCESS table is served through TCRdb, limited to in-frame sequences with V and J called. Missing clones are a known gap in these copies; in checked studies unresolved V genes cover under half, and the rest lacks a known reason. V, J and clone size derive from that table, while D and trimming were established from the DNA sequence. The sample yields some 180,000 clones; roughly 81% were counted once. Over 0.95% of the sample is in the top ten clones. The donors belonged to the validation cohort of around 130 subjects, which was separate from the approximately 680-subject first cohort. Trimming takes 2 bases off V and 2 bases off J; junction bases not matched to a gene: 3. The CDR3 holds 15 amino acids from the cysteine to the phenylalanine. Left in the record is the CDR3 DNA by itself, 45 bases read in frame from the first base. Looking up the germline V gene yields CDR1 MGHRA and CDR2 YSYEKL.

Turning to this clone: Its antigen is unknown. Base qualities are not provided; no much larger clone lies one nucleotide away.

Results and caveats for the whole study, not just this receptor: All 120 or so repertoires were used to score co-occurrence in the validation cohort in a later analysis, because that analysis had no HLA typing for the cohort. The authors suggested that the approach could potentially be generalized to other disease states and immunological phenotypes. The study gave a list of 150 to 200 TCR beta chains associated with cytomegalovirus. In vitro tests confirmed that three of the cytomegalovirus-associated TCR beta chains recognize cytomegalovirus antigens. Cytomegalovirus status was reported to be diagnosed by the classifier with high specificity and sensitivity in both the original and validation cohorts. Subsequent analysis determined that TCRs grouped into clusters in the first cohort also showed a tendency toward co-occurrence across the 120 validation repertoires, and approximately 94% of cluster scores exceeded 0. Across donors, most TCR sequences were observed very rarely, whereas some public TCRs were present in many individuals.

The receptor was derived from a woman aged 30 to 39 in good health and CMV-seronegative. The sequenced material came from PBMCs. The chain joins TRBV4-1 to TRBJ2-3; 8 middle bases align to TRBD1. In nucleotides, the sequence is TGCGCCAGCAGCCAACCGGACAGGGACACAGATACGCAGTATTTT. It is translated as CASSQPDRDTDTQYF.